The 13 T cell receptor beta chains given below trace back to one sample, sequenced in a study of CD8 T cells in ankylosing spondylitis. Findings of the study overall: One TCR beta motif, made up of under ten highly homologous variants, appeared characteristic of ankylosing spondylitis blood.

Which antigens these TCRs recognize remains unknown. TCRdb ran MiXCR on the 5' RACE reads and lists one entry per CDR3 protein. This sample has some 800,000 distinct CDR3 sequences, with 12% found just once. The sequenced material came from blood, either unsorted or a sorted T cell fraction (not recorded which). These receptors were collected from a male donor with ankylosing spondylitis.

The chain is built from TRBV20-1 and TRBJ1-6; TRBD1 agrees at 8 bases. Trimming took 0 bases from V and 8 from J; bases not matched to a gene: 9. The length of the CDR3 is 16 residues. The germline V gene encodes CDR1 DFQATT and CDR2 SNEGSKA (reference sequence). Written as DNA, the CDR3 is TGCAGTGCTAGAGACCCCGACGGACAGGGCGATTCACCCCTCCACTTT. Translating gives CSARDPDGQGDSPLHF.

This clonotype was detected only a few times. This rearrangement joins TRBV7-9 to TRBJ2-2; the D gene is possibly TRBD2 (5 bases). Germline lookup yields CDR1 SEHNR and CDR2 FQNEAQ (reference sequence). The V gene lost 2 bases and the J gene lost 8 bases, with 12 bases spanning the gap. This CDR3 region has 14 residues. CDR3: CASSLSAGGGELFF. The CDR3, as DNA: TGTGCCAGCAGCTTATCGGCAGGAGGAGGGGAGCTGTTTTTT.

The V gene is TRBV20-1, the J gene TRBJ2-7, with TRBD2 identical over 8 bases. After removal of 3 bases from V and 6 bases from J, the junction contained 4 bases not matched to a gene. Germline V gene sequence: CDR1 DFQATT, CDR2 SNEGSKA (reference sequence). CDR3 size: 12 residues. The CDR3 sequence is CSARASGSEQYF. Here the CDR3 DNA reads TGCAGTGCTAGGGCCAGCGGGAGCGAGCAGTACTTC.

This clonotype was seen a few times. The chain has TRBV29-1 and TRBJ2-1; 7 bases line up with TRBD2. The junction had 10 bases not matched to a gene; V was cut back by 7 bases and J by 7 bases. Germline-derived CDR1 and CDR2 are SQVTM and ANQGSEA. This CDR3 contains 13 residues. This CDR3 is CSGGGTQRNEQFF. CDR3 coding DNA: TGCAGCGGGGGAGGGACCCAGAGGAATGAGCAGTTCTTC.

This clonotype was counted only a few times. The chain links TRBV20-1 to TRBJ2-1; 7 nucleotides agree with TRBD1. The ends lost 5 bases at V and 4 bases at J; junction bases unmatched: 11. The CDR3 runs 15 residues. Germline CDR1 DFQATT, CDR2 SNEGSKA (reference sequence). CDR3 bases: TGCAGTGCTTTTACGATGACAGGGCCTTACAATGAGCAGTTCTTC. As protein: CSAFTMTGPYNEQFF.

This clonotype appeared many times. The chain has TRBV7-2 and TRBJ2-7, with TRBD1 matching 7 bases. This CDR3 is 15 amino acids long. Trimming removed 4 bases from V and 4 bases from J; junction bases left unmatched: 10. CDR1 and CDR2 (germline): SGHTA, FQGNSA. As DNA, the CDR3 is TGTGCCAGCAGCTCGGGACAGCGATCGGGTTACGAGCAGTACTTC. It translates to CASSSGQRSGYEQYF.

This clonotype occurred a few times. The genes are TRBV15 and TRBJ1-2, with no clear D. Trimming cost V 0 bases and J 1 base, with 9 bases left between them. Looked up from germline, CDR1 is LNHNV and CDR2 is YYDKDF (reference sequence). The CDR3 is 15 amino acids. CDR3 nucleotides: TGTGCCACCAGCAGAGATCACAGCTATAACTATGGCTACACCTTC. This encodes CATSRDHSYNYGYTF.

The CDR3, as DNA: TGTGCCAGCAGTCGACAGGGTAACGGCTACGAGCAGTACTTC. Its translation: CASSRQGNGYEQYF. V is TRBV3-1 and J is TRBJ2-7, with 7 positions matching TRBD1. Germline V gives CDR1 LGHDT, CDR2 YNNKEL (reference sequence). The CDR3 has 14 amino acids. The V and J ends lost 6 bases and 3 bases, in that order; junction bases with no gene match: 8.

This sequence joins TRBV28 and TRBJ2-7; D uncertain. CDR1 is MDHEN and CDR2 is SYDVKM in the germline V gene. V lost 10 bases and J lost 2, with 9 bases in between. The CDR3 length is 11 residues. The CDR3 spells CATIRTYEQYF. The CDR3 coding sequence is TGTGCCACGATCAGAACCTACGAGCAGTACTTC.

This chain connects TRBV20-1 to TRBJ1-4, with D hard to call. Trimming took 2 bases from V and 8 from J, leaving 15 bases between them. Germline V CDR1 and CDR2: DFQATT, SNEGSKA (reference sequence). The CDR3 loop spans 14 amino acids. CDR3 region: CSARSPQVGEKLFF. CDR3 sequence (DNA): TGCAGTGCTAGAAGCCCCCAGGTTGGGGAAAAACTGTTTTTT.

The chain carries TRBV20-1 and TRBJ1-6; D gene unclear. Looked up from germline, CDR1 is DFQATT and CDR2 is SNEGSKA (reference sequence). The CDR3 spans 15 residues. Trimming took off 3 bases at V and 8 bases at J, with 17 bases between the two ends. The CDR3 DNA reads as TGCAGTGCTAGCTCCCTAATGGGATCTGATTCACCCCTCCACTTT. The encoded protein is CSASSLMGSDSPLHF.

This clonotype was counted a few times. The V gene is TRBV27, the J gene TRBJ2-7; TRBD1 agrees at 9 bases. The CDR3 has 15 residues. V shed 6 bases, J shed 8 bases, and the junction held 14 bases outside the gene matches. CDR1 and CDR2 (germline): MNHEY, SMNVEV (reference sequence). CDR3 in amino acids: CASRGITGGTGKQYF. The CDR3 nucleotides read TGTGCCAGCAGGGGGATTACAGGGGGCACAGGAAAGCAGTACTTC.

At least ten counts were recorded for this clonotype. The chain is built from TRBV25-1 and TRBJ2-5, with 9 bases lining up with TRBD2. Trimming at V came to 3 bases and at J to 1 base, leaving 0 bases not matched to a gene. The CDR3 is 14 amino acids. Germline CDR1 and CDR2: MGHDK and SYGVNS. CDR3 loop: CASSERGGQETQYF. CDR3 DNA: TGTGCCAGCAGTGAGCGGGGGGGCCAAGAGACCCAGTACTTC.